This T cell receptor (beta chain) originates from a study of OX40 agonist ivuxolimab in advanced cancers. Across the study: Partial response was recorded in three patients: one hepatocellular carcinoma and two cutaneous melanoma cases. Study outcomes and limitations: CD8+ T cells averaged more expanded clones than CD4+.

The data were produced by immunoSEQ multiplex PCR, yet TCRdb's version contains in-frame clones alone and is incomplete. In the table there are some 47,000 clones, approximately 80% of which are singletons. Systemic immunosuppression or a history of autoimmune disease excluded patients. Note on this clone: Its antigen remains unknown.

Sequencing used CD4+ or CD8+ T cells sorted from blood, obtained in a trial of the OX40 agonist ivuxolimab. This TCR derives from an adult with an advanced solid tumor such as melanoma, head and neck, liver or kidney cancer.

CDR3 amino acids: CASSRPNWDQPQHF. The CDR3 DNA sequence: TGTGCCAGCAGCCGACCTAACTGGGATCAGCCCCAGCATTTT. The chain couples TRBV7-7 to TRBJ1-5; D ambiguous. Germline values: CDR1 SSHAT, CDR2 FNYEAQ (reference sequence). The CDR3 sequence is 14 residues long. Trimming pared 5 bases from V and 5 bases from J, leaving 13 bases between.